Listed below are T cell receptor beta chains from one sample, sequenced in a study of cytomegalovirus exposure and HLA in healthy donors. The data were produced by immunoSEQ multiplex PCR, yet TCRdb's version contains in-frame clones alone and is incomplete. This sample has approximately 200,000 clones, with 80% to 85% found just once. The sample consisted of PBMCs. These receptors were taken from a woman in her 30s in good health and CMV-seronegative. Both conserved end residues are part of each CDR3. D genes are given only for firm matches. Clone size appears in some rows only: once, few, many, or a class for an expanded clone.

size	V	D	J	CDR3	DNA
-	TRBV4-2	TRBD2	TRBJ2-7	CASSQGLAGRFYEQYF	TGTGCCAGCAGCCAGGGACTAGCGGGAAGATTCTACGAGCAGTACTTC
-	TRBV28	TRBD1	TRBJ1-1	CASSLAGTGAPEAFF	TGTGCCAGCAGTTTAGCCGGGACAGGGGCCCCTGAAGCTTTCTTT
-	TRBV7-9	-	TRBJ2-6	CASSPPRVSGANVLTF	TGTGCCAGCAGCCCACCCAGGGTGTCCGGGGCCAACGTCCTGACTTTC
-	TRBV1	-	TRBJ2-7	CTSSQVDGGAYEQYF	TGCACCAGCAGCCAAGTGGACGGGGGGGCCTACGAGCAGTACTTC
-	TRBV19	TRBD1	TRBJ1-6	CASSRQGRYSPLHF	TGTGCCAGTAGTAGACAGGGGAGGTATTCACCCCTCCACTTT
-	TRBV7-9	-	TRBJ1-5	CASSLPYRERYSNQPQHF	TGTGCCAGCAGCCTTCCCTACAGGGAGCGTTATAGCAATCAGCCCCAGCATTTT
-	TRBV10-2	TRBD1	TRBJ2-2	CATKQGAGTGELFF	TGCGCCACCAAACAGGGGGCAGGGACCGGGGAGCTGTTTTTT
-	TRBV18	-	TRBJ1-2	CASSPEGLSYGYTF	TGTGCCAGCTCACCGGAGGGGTTGAGCTATGGCTACACCTTC
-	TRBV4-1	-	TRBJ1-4	CASSQSTSNEKLFF	TGCGCCAGCAGCCAAAGCACGAGTAATGAAAAACTGTTTTTT
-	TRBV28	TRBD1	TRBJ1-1	CASPPDRANTEAFF	TGTGCCAGCCCCCCCGACAGGGCGAACACTGAAGCTTTCTTT
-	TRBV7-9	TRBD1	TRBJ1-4	CASSWGQHEKLFF	TGTGCCAGCAGCTGGGGACAGCATGAAAAACTGTTTTTT
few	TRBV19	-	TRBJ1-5	CASSPPRLVVRSQPQHF	TGTGCCAGTAGCCCTCCGAGACTTGTGGTTCGAAGTCAGCCCCAGCATTTT
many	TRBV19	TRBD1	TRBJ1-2	CASSPGTGPRTSGYTF	TGTGCCAGTAGTCCCGGGACAGGTCCAAGGACGAGCGGCTACACCTTC